This T cell receptor beta chain was sequenced during a study of cytotoxic CD8 clonotypes in ibrutinib-treated CLL. Some clones are missing from TCRdb's copy, which holds only in-frame ones; the method was immunoSEQ multiplex PCR. The sample has approximately 160,000 clones, roughly 84% seen once. The germline V gene encodes CDR1 SGHNT and CDR2 YYREEE (reference sequence). The CDR3 sequence is 14 residues long. Between the trimmed V and J ends, which lost 0 bases and 0 bases, there was a span of 3 bases. This clonotype originated in a human donor with chronic lymphocytic leukemia. The source was PBMCs, collected at disease progression, from a patient treated with ibrutinib. V usage is TRBV5-4 and J usage is TRBJ1-4; D is unclear. The CDR3 DNA reads TGTGCCAGCAGCTTGGGCACAACTAATGAAAAACTGTTTTTT. Translation: CASSLGTTNEKLFF.